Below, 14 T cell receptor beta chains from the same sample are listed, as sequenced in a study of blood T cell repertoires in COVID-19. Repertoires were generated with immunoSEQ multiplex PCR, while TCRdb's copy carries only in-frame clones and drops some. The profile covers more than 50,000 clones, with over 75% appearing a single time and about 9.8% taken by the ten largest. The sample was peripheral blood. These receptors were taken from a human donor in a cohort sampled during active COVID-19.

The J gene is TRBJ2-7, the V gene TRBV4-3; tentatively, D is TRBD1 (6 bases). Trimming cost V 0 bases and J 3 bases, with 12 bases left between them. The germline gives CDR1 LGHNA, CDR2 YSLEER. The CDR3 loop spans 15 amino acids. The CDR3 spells CASSQDLRTDYEQYF. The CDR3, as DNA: TGCGCCAGCAGCCAAGATCTCAGGACAGACTACGAGCAGTACTTC.

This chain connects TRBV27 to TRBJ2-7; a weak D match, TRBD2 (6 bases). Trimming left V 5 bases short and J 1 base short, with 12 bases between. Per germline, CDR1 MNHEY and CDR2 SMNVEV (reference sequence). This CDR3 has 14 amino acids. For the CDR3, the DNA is TGTGCCAGCAGTGCCTACGGGACTTCCTACGAGCAGTACTTC. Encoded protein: CASSAYGTSYEQYF.

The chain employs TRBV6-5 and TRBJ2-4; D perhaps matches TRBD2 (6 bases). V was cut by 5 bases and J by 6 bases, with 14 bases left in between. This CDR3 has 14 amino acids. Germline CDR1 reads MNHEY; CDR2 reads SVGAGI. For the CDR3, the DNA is TGTGCCAGCAGTCCGACCCGGGACTCAAACATTCAGTACTTC. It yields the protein CASSPTRDSNIQYF.

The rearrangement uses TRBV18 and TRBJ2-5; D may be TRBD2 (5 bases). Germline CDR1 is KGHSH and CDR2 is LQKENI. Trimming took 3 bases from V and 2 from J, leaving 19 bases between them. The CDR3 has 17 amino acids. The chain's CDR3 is CASSPRIGKGSQETQYF. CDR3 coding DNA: TGTGCCAGCTCACCCCGGATAGGGAAAGGGAGTCAAGAGACCCAGTACTTC. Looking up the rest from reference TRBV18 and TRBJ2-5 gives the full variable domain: NAGVMQNPRHLVRRRGQEARLRCSPMKGHSHVYWYRQLPEEGLKFMVYLQKENIIDESGMPKERFSAEFPKEGPSILRIQQVVRGDSAAYFCASSPRIGKGSQETQYFGPGTRLLVL.

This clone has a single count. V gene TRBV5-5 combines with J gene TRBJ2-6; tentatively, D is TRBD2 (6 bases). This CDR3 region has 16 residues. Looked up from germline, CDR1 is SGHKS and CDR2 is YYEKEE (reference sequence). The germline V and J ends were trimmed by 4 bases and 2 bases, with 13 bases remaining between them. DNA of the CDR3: TGTGCCAGCAGCCCAGGAGGGGCCGCTGGGGCCAACGTCCTGACTTTC. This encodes CASSPGGAAGANVLTF.

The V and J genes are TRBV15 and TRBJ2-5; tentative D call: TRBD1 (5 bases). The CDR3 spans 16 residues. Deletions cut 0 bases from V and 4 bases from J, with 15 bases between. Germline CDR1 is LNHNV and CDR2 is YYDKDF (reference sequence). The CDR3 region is CATSRDRPGLGETQYF. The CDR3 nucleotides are TGTGCCACCAGCAGAGATAGGCCAGGGCTGGGAGAGACCCAGTACTTC. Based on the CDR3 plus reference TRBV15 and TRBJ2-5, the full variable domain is DAMVIQNPRYQVTQFGKPVTLSCSQTLNHNVMYWYQQKSSQAPKLLFHYYDKDFNNEADTPDNFQSRRPNTSFCFLDIRSPGLGDTAMYLCATSRDRPGLGETQYFGPGTRLLVL.

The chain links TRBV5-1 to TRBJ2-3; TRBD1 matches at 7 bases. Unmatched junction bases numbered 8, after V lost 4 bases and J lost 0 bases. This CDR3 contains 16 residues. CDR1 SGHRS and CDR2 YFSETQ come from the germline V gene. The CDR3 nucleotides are TGCGCCAGCAGCGAACTACAGGGGTCAAGCACAGATACGCAGTATTTT. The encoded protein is CASSELQGSSTDTQYF. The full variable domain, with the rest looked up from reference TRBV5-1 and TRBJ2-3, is KAGVTQTPRYLIKTRGQQVTLSCSPISGHRSVSWYQQTPGQGLQFLFEYFSETQRNKGNFPGRFSGRQFSNSRSEMNVSTLELGDSALYLCASSELQGSSTDTQYFGPGTRLTVL.

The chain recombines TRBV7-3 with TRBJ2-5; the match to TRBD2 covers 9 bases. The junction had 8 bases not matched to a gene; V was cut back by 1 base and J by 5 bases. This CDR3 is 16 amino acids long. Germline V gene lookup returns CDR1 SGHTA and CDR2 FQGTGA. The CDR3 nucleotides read TGTGCCAGCAGCTTAAGCGGGAGGGCCACGACTGAGACCCAGTACTTC. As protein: CASSLSGRATTETQYF.

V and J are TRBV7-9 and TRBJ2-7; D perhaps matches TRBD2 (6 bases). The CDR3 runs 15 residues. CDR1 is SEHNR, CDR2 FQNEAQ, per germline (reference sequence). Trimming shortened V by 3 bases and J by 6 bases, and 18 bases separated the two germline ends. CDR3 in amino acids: CASSFSERGRREQYF. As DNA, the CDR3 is TGTGCCAGCAGCTTCTCTGAACGGGGGAGGCGCGAGCAGTACTTC.

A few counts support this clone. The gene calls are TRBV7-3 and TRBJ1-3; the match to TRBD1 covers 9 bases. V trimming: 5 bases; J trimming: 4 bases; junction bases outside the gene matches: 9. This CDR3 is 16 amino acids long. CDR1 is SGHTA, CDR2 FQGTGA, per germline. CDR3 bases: TGTGCCAGCAGCCTCGGGACAGGGTTTTCCGGAAACACCATATATTTT. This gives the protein CASSLGTGFSGNTIYF.

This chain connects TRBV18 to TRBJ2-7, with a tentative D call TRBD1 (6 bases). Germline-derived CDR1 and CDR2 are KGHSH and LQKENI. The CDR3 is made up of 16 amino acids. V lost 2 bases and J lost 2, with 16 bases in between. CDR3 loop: CASSPRAIGGTYEQYF. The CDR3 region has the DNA TGTGCCAGCTCACCAAGGGCTATAGGGGGAACCTACGAGCAGTACTTC.

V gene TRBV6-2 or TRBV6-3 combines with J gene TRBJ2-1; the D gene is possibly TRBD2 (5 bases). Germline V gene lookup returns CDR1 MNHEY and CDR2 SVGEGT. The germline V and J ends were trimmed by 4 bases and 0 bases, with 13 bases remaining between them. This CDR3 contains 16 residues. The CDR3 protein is CASSSGGRVSYNEQFF. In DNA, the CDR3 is TGTGCCAGCAGTTCGGGCGGGCGGGTCTCCTACAATGAGCAGTTCTTC.

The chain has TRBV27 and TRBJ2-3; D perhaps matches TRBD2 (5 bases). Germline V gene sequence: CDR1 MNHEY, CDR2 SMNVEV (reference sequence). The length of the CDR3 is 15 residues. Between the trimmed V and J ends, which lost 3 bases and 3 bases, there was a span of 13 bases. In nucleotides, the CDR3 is TGTGCCAGCAGTTTTAGGGAGAGTCGAACAGATACGCAGTATTTT. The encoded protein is CASSFRESRTDTQYF.

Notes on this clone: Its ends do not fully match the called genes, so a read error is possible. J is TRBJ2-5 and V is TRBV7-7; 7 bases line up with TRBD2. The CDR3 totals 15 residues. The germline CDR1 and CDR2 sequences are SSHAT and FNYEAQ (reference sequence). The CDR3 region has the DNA TGTGCTAGCAGCTTTTCCCGCGGGAGAGAGAAGACCCAGTACTTC. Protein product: CASSFSRGREKTQYF.